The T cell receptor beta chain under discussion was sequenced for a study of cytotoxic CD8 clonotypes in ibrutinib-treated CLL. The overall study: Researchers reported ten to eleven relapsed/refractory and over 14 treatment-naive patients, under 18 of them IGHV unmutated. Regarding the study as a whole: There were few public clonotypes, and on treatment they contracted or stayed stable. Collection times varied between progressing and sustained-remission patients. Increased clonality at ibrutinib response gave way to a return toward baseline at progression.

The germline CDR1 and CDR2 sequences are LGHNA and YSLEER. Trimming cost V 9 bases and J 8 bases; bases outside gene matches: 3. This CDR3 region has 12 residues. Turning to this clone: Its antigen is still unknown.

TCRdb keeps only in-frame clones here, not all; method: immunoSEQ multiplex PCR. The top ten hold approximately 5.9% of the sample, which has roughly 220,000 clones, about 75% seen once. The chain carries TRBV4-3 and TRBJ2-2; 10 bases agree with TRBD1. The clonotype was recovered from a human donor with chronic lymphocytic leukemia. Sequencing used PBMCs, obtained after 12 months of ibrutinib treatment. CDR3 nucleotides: TGCGCCAGTAGGACAGGGGGAGGGGAGCTGTTTTTT. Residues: CASRTGGGELFF.